The T cell receptor beta chain described here comes from a study of neurological immune-mediated disorders. 5'RACE generated cDNA with 10-nucleotide random UMIs. In TCRdb, the 5' RACE reads were re-called with MiXCR into one record per CDR3 protein. The repertoire holds approximately 15,000 distinct CDR3 sequences, with roughly a fifth as singletons. This clonotype was detected ten times or more. The TCR originated in a man aged 45-60 years in good health. Specimen: PBMCs.

CDR3 nucleotide sequence: TGCAGTGCTAGAGAACTAGCGGGAGAATATGAGCAGTTCTTC. This codes for CSARELAGEYEQFF. The chain combines TRBV20-1 with TRBJ2-1, with TRBD2 matching over 11 bases. This CDR3 has 14 residues. The junction had 3 bases not matched to a gene; V was cut back by 0 bases and J by 8 bases. Germline V lookup: CDR1 DFQATT, CDR2 SNEGSKA (reference sequence).